This T cell receptor beta chain came from a study of T-cell reconstitution after alpha-beta-depleted transplantation in children (dated by TCRdb to about 2016). In the study overall: Using TCR repertoire profiling, the study followed T-cell immune reconstitution in a quantitative way in children after TCRalphabeta/CD19-depleted allogeneic hematopoietic cell transplantation.

This clonotype was observed at least ten times. Its antigen target is currently unknown. Base qualities are not provided; no much larger clone lies one nucleotide away. Preparation of the library involved PCR. The reads were generated on an Illumina HiSeq 2500. Molecular barcoding was employed in the preparation of TCR libraries, with unique molecular identifiers being used to normalize TCRbeta repertoire quantification. TCRdb reprocessing: public reads trimmed at Q25 with fastp, clones called with MiXCR, in-frame beta chains kept. Every CDR3 protein is listed once, alongside the most common genes and DNA of its rows. For this sample there are around 71,000 distinct CDR3 sequences; about 7% appear just once. The ten largest clones take up approximately 2.4% of the sample. Measured from the cysteine to the phenylalanine, the CDR3 is 16 residues long. Only CDR3 DNA remains: 48 bases, in frame from the first base. V is reduced by 2 bases and J by 0 bases, leaving a spacing of 11 bases between them. CDR1 and CDR2, per the germline V gene, are SGHVS and FQNEAQ.

The rearranged chain carries TRBV7-8 and TRBJ1-5, with a tentative D gene TRBD1 over 5 matching bases. This clonotype was obtained from a human donor who donated a stem cell graft to a child with acute lymphoblastic leukemia. This specimen was PBMCs from the stem cell graft donor, taken from the stem cell graft. The CDR3 protein: CASSLIAGFSNQPQHF. The DNA is as follows: TGTGCCAGCAGCTTAATAGCAGGGTTTAGCAATCAGCCCCAGCATTTT.